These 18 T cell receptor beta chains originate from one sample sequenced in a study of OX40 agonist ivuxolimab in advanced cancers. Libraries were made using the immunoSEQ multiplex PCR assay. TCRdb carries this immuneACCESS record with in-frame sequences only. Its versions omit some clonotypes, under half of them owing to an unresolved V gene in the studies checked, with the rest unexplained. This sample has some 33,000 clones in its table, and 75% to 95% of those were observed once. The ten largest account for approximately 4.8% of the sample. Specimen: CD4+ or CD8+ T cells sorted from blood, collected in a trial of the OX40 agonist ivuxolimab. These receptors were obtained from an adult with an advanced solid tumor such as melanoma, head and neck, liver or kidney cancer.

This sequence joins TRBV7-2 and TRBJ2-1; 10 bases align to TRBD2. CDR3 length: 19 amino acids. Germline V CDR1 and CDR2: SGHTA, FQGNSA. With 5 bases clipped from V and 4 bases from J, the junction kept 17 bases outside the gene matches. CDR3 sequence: CASSPTPSGGPGWYNEQFF. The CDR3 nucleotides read TGTGCCAGCAGCCCTACTCCTAGCGGGGGCCCCGGGTGGTACAATGAGCAGTTCTTC.

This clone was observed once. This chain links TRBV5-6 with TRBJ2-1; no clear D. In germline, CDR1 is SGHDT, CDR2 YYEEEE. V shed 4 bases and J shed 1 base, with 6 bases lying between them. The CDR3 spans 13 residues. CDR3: CASSLSSYNEQFF. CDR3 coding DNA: TGTGCCAGCAGCCTTTCGTCCTACAATGAGCAGTTCTTC. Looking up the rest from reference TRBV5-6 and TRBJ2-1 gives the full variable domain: DAGVTQSPTHLIKTRGQQVTLRCSPKSGHDTVSWYQQALGQGPQFIFQYYEEEERQRGNFPDRFSGHQFPNYSSELNVNALLLGDSALYLCASSLSSYNEQFFGPGTRLTVL.

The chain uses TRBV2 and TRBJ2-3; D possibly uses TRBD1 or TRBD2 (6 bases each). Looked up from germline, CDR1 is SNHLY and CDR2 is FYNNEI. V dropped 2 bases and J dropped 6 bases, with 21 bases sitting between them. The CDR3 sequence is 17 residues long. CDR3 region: CASSESGRAGGGDTQYF. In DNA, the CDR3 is TGTGCCAGCAGTGAAAGTGGTCGGGCTGGAGGGGGGGATACGCAGTATTTT.

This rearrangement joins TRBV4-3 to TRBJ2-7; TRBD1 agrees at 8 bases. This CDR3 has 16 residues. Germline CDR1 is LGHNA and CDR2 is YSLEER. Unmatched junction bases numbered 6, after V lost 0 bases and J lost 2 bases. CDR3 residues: CASSQDPGGSTYEQYF. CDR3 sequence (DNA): TGCGCCAGCAGCCAAGATCCAGGGGGCTCAACCTACGAGCAGTACTTC.

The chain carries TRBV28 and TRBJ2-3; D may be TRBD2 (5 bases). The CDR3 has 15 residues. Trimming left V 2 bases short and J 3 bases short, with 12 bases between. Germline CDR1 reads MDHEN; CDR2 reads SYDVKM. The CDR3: CASSLPWGETDTQYF. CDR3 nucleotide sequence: TGTGCCAGCAGTTTACCCTGGGGAGAAACAGATACGCAGTATTTT.

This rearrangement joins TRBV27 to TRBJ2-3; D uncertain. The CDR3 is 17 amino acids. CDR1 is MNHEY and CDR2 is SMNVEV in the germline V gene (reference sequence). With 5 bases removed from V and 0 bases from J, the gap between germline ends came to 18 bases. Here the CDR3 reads CASSPIDPLGSTDTQYF. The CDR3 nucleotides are TGTGCCAGCAGTCCAATAGATCCACTGGGGAGCACAGATACGCAGTATTTT.

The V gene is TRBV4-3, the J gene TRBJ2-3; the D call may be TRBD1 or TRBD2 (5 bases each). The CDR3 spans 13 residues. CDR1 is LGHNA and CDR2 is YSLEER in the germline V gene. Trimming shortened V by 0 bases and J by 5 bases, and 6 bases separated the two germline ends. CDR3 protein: CASSQDGGDTQYF. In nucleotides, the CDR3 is TGCGCCAGCAGCCAAGATGGGGGAGATACGCAGTATTTT.

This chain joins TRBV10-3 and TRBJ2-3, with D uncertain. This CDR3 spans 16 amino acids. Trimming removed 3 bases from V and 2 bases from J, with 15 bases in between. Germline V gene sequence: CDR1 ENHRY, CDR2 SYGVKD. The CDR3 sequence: CAISDRAEHNTDTQYF. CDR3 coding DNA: TGTGCCATCAGTGACCGGGCGGAACACAACACAGATACGCAGTATTTT.

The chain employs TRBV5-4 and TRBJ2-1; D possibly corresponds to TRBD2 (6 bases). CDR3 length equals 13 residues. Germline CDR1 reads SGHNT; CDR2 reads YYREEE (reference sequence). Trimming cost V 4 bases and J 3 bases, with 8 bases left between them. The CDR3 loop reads CASSMGGYNEQFF. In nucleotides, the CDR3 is TGTGCCAGCAGCATGGGGGGCTACAATGAGCAGTTCTTC.

The CDR3: CASSADSPSGANVLTF. The CDR3 bases are TGTGCCAGCAGTGCGGACAGTCCCTCTGGGGCCAACGTCCTGACTTTC. The J gene is TRBJ2-6, the V gene TRBV6-4, with TRBD1 as a possible D gene (6 bases). Looked up from germline, CDR1 is MRHNA and CDR2 is SNTAGT. This CDR3 is 16 amino acids long. Trimming took off 4 bases at V and 0 bases at J, with 10 bases between the two ends.

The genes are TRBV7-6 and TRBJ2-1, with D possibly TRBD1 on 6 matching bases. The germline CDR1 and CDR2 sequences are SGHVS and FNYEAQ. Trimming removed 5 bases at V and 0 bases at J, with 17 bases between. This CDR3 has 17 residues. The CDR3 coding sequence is TGTGCCAGCAGCCCACACAGGGCTGGAAGCTCCTACAATGAGCAGTTCTTC. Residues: CASSPHRAGSSYNEQFF.

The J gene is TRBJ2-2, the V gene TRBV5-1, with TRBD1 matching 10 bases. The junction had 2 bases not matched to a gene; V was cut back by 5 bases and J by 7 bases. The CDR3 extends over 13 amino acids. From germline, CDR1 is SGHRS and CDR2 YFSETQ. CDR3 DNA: TGCGCCAGCAGTTGGACAGGGGGCGGGGAGCTGTTTTTT. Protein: CASSWTGGGELFF.

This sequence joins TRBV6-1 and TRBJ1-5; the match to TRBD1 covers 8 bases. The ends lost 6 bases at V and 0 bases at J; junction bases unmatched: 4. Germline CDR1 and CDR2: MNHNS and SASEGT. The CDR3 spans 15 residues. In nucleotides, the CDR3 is TGTGCCAGCAGATACGGACAGGGTAGCAATCAGCCCCAGCATTTT. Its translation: CASRYGQGSNQPQHF.

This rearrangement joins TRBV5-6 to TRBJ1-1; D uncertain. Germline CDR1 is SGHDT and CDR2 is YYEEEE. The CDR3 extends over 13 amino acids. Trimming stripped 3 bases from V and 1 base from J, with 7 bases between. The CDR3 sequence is CASSSTWNTEAFF. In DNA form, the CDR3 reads TGTGCCAGCAGCTCGACATGGAACACTGAAGCTTTCTTT.

CDR3 in amino acids: CATSRDRASYEQYF. CDR3 bases: TGTGCCACCAGCAGAGACCGCGCCTCCTACGAGCAGTACTTC. J is TRBJ2-7 and V is TRBV15, with D unclear. V shed 0 bases and J shed 0 bases, with 6 bases lying between them. Per germline, CDR1 LNHNV and CDR2 YYDKDF (reference sequence). The CDR3 totals 14 residues.

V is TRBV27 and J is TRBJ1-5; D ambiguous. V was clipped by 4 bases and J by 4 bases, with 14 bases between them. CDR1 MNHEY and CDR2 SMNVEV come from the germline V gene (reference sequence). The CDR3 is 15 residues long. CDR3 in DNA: TGTGCCAGCAGTTCCTCGGGGAGCGGGAATCAGCCCCAGCATTTT. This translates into CASSSSGSGNQPQHF.

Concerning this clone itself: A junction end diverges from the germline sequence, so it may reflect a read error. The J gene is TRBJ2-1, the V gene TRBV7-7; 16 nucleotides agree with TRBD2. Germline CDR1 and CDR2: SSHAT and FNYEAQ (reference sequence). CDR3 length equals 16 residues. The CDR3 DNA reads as TGTGCTAGCAGCTGGGGACTAGCGGGAGGGCAGAGTGAGCAGTTCTTC. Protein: CASSWGLAGGQSEQFF.

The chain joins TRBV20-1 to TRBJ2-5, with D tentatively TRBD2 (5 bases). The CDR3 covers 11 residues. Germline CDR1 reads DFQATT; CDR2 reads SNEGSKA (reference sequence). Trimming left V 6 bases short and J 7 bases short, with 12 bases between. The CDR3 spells CSAPGDVTQYF. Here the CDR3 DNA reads TGCAGTGCCCCCGGGGATGTGACCCAGTACTTC.